This entry is about one T cell receptor beta chain. Its antigen remains unidentified. No base quality information exists; no much larger clone differs at one position. CDR1 and CDR2, per the germline V gene, are MDHEN and SYDVKM. From cysteine to phenylalanine, the CDR3 is 16 amino acids long. Only the CDR3 region is kept as DNA, spanning 48 bases read in frame from base 1. V lost 2 bases and J lost 6 bases; the stretch between them is 16 bases long. The immunoSEQ hsTCRB v3.0 assay was used at survey level resolution to sequence the TRB variable region. The target sequencing depth for TRB was roughly 40,000-50,000 T-cell genomes per sample. An Illumina MiSeq with a v3 150-cycle kit was used to sequence the pooled TRB libraries. On the authors' methods: Repertoire analysis was run in R within a reproducible Nextflow workflow that covered QC, data transformation and analysis. LymphoSeq2, an R package for AIRR-Seq data exploration, was used to implement custom analyses. After excluding a handful of samples that yielded fewer than 5000 total TRB sequences, approximately 180 HIV repertoires remained for analysis. Among the approximately 190 HIV repertoires that were kept, around 60 were collected before ART initiation and more than 120 were collected after ART initiation. Repertoires were downsampled to 5000 TRB nucleotide sequences, and summary statistics were averaged over 100 downsampling iterations. Only TRB sequences with CDR3 regions of at least seven amino acids were retained for analysis. Two measures captured diversity: a Shannon entropy-derived clonality score and the Gini coefficient. In repertoire networks, the top 5000 CDR3 amino acid sequences were linked whenever an edit distance of one separated two sequences. For TRB CDR3 amino acid sequences, antigen specificity groups and MHC restriction were predicted with GLIPH2. Known CMV, EBV, HIV or tissue antigen associations were flagged by matching CDR3 amino acid sequences against VDJdb and McPAS-TCR. Pre-ART, post-ART and control groups were compared with Wilcoxon signed-rank tests and Holm-Bonferroni correction. TCRdb took this table from immuneACCESS and kept in-frame rearrangements with V and J called. Such tables lack part of the clones; where checked against another copy, unresolved V genes explain under half of the gap, and the rest is unexplained. The V and J calls and clone size are taken from that table; D and trimming were inferred from the DNA. A total of about 26,000 clones appear in this sample, around 83% of them only once. The top ten hold under 5% of the sample.

Inclusion was restricted to participants for whom at least one PBMC sample before ART initiation and at least two post-ART samples were available. Treatment was received in the United States of America by all participants with HIV. Before DNA extraction, cryopreserved samples containing about 0.9-10 million PBMC were thawed and washed. At the time of the earliest PBMC sample, participants with HIV were aged between roughly 20 and 55 years. Per participant, PBMC samples came from 1-4 timepoints prior to ART initiation and 2-8 timepoints following ART initiation, for a median of 7 samples. For every participant, serial HIV viral load, CD4+ T-cell count, ART history and demographic data were obtained. Genomic DNA was extracted from unsorted PBMC with a Qiagen kit on a QIAcube, with processing performed in batches of 12 samples. These data are taken from a study of long-term antiretroviral therapy in people with HIV (dated by TCRdb to 2022 to 2024). About the full investigation: Collection of the earliest samples took place about a decade ahead of the 2015 WHO recommendation for immediate ART, at a time when ART was typically delayed until CD4 counts fell. A retrospective serial study tested whether changes in peripheral blood TRB repertoire composition and diversity were associated with ART initiation and durable HIV suppression. A total of 192 cryopreserved PBMC samples came from roughly 30 adults with confirmed HIV infection and were collected serially over a mean of roughly 6 years (range 1-12). About 35% of the 30 participants with HIV were female. No cross-contamination during QIAcube processing was shown when test extractions of a monoclonal T-cell line were performed alongside 33 polyclonal samples.

Overall results and qualifications from the work: Samples dated from the mid-2000s to the late 2010s, and the ART regimens used may be less effective than current ones. No data were available on ART adherence, viral resistance or therapy changes, limiting inferences about post-ART repertoire changes. The repertoire was dominated across all time points by expanded TRB clones identified before ART initiation, although this dominance was seen to fluctuate and to decrease in many PLHIV after ART. Since PBMC availability was limited, sequencing covered only the TCR beta chain, with no alpha chain pairing. CDR3 length ranges in HIV repertoires were narrower than in controls, and network structure suggested an antigen-experienced repertoire with only a slight naive shift after ART. A significant increase in TRB diversity was found to be associated with ART initiation, although TRB diversity was observed to remain significantly below that of transplant donor controls even after long-term ART. Unsorted PBMC were profiled instead of sorted CD4+ and CD8+ T cells because pre-ART samples had limited cell numbers.

The source is a middle-aged man with HIV. The receptor chain draws on TRBV28 and TRBJ2-2, and TRBD1 may be the D gene, going by 6 matching bases. The material was unsorted PBMCs, obtained approximately 2.6 years after starting antiretroviral therapy. Here is the DNA: TGTGCCAGCAGTTTAATGGGGACACTTTCCGCCGGGGAGCTGTTTTTT. Its protein reads: CASSLMGTLSAGELFF.